This T cell receptor beta chain was identified in a study of blood T cells in healthy people across ages. Trimming cost V 1 base and J 7 bases, with 11 bases left between them. The CDR3 has 14 residues. Then a second PCR, running about 6 to 12 cycles, was carried out with a sample-barcoded 5' primer and a J-beta primer mix. Via MiXCR, TCRdb re-called the 5' RACE reads, giving one row per CDR3 protein. Of around 1,600,000 distinct CDR3 sequences in the sample, approximately 42% were seen once. To note about this clonotype: No antigen is known for it.

Sample donors were healthy Caucasian individuals that came from Russia, aged 6 to 90. Every sample yielded at least 6 million isolated PBMCs. Study-level results: Naive T cell percentage showed a strong correlation with TCR beta diversity. Whereas aged donors had fewer naive CD4+ cells, long-lived donors had more of them and higher diversity.

The TCR comes from a woman younger than 30 in good health. The chain links TRBV12-3 or TRBV12-4 to TRBJ1-5; D perhaps matches TRBD1 (5 bases). The specimen sequenced was blood. This chain's CDR3 is CASSLDLQGQPQHF. CDR3 DNA: TGTGCCAGCAGTTTAGACCTCCAGGGACAGCCCCAGCATTTT.